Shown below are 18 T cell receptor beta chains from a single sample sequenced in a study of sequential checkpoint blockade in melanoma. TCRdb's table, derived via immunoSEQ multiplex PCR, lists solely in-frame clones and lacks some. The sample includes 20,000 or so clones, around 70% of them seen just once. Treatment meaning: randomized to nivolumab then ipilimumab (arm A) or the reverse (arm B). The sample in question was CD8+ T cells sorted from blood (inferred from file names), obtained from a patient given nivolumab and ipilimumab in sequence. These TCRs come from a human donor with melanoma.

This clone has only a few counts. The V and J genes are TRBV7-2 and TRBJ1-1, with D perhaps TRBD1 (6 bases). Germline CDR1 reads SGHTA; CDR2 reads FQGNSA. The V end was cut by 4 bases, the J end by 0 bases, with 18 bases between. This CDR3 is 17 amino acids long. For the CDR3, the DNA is TGTGCCAGCAGCTCCACCGAGGGGGGGAAGATGAACACTGAAGCTTTCTTT. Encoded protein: CASSSTEGGKMNTEAFF.

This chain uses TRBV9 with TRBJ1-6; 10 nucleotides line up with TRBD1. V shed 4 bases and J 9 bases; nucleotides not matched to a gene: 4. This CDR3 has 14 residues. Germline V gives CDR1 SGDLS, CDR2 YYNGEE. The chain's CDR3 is CASSRQGAGSPLHF. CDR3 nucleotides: TGTGCCAGCAGCCGACAGGGGGCTGGTTCACCCCTCCACTTT.

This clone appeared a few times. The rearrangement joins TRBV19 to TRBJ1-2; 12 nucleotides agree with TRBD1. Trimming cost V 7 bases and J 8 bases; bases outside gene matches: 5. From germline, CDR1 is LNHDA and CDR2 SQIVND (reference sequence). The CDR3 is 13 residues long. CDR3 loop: CASKGQGAVGYTF. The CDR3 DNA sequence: TGTGCCAGTAAGGGACAGGGGGCGGTAGGCTACACCTTC.

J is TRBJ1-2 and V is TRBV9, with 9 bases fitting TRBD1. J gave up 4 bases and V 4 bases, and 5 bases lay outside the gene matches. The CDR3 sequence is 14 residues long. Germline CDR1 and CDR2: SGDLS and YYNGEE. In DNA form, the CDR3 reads TGTGCCAGCAGCCCCCGACAGGGGGTCTATGGCTACACCTTC. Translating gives CASSPRQGVYGYTF.

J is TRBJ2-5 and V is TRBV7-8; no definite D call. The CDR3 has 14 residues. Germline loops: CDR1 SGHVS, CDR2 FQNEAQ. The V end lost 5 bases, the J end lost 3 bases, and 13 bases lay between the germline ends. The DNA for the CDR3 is TGTGCCAGCAGCCTCGGAGTTCGGGAAGAGACCCAGTACTTC. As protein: CASSLGVREETQYF.

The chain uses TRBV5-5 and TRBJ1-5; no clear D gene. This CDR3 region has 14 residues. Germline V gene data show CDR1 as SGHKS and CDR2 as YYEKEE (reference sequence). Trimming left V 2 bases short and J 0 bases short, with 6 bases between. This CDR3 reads CASSLVSSNQPQHF. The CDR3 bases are TGTGCCAGCAGCTTAGTTAGTAGCAATCAGCCCCAGCATTTT.

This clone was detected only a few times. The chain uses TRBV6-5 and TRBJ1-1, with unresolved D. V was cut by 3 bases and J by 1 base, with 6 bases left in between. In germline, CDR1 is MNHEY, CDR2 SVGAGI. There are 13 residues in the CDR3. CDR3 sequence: CASSYTENTEAFF. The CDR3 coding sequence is TGTGCCAGCAGTTATACAGAGAACACTGAAGCTTTCTTT.

DNA of the CDR3: TGTGCCAGCAGCCCCTCAGGTAGGGGTAAGCAGTATTTT. It specifies CASSPSGRGKQYF. The chain combines TRBV27 with TRBJ2-3; maybe TRBD1 (5 bases). CDR3 length: 13 amino acids. Germline assignment: CDR1 MNHEY and CDR2 SMNVEV (reference sequence). V lost 6 bases, J lost 11 bases, and 18 bases lay in between.

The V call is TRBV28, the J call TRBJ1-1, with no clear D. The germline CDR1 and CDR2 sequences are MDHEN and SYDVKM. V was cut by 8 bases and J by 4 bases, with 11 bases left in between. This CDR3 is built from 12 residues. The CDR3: CASSLRGTEAFF. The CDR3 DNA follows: TGTGCCAGCTCCTTACGGGGCACTGAAGCTTTCTTT.

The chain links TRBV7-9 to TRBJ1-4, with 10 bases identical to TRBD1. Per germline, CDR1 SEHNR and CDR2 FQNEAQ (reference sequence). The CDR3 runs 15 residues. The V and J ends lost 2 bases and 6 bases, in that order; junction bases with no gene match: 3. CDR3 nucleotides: TGTGCCAGCAGCTTAATAGGGACAGGGGATGAAAAACTGTTTTTT. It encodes CASSLIGTGDEKLFF.

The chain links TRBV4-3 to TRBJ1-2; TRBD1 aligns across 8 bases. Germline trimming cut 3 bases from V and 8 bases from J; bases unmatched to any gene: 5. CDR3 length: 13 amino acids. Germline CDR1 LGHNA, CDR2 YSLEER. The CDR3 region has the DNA TGCGCCAGCAGCCAGAGACAGGGGTACGGCTACACCTTC. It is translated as CASSQRQGYGYTF.

The CDR3 loop reads CASRPGSWETQYF. The CDR3 region has the DNA TGTGCCAGCAGACCGGGATCATGGGAGACCCAGTACTTC. V gene TRBV7-2 combines with J gene TRBJ2-5, with D maybe TRBD2 (5 bases). From germline, CDR1 is SGHTA and CDR2 FQGNSA. The length of the CDR3 is 13 residues. V gave up 6 bases and J gave up 5 bases, with 13 bases separating them.

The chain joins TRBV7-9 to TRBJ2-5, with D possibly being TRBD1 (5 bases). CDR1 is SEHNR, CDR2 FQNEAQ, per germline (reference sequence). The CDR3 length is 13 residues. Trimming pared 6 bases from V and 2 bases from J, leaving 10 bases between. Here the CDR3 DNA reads TGTGCCAGCAGTTCCAGGGTTCAAGAGACCCAGTACTTC. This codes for CASSSRVQETQYF.

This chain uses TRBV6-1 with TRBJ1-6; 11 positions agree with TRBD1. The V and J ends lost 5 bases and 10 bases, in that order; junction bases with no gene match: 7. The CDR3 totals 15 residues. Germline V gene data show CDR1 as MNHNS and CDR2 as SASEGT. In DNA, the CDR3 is TGTGCCAGCAGTCCCGGGACAGGGGGATTGTCACCCCTCCACTTT. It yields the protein CASSPGTGGLSPLHF.

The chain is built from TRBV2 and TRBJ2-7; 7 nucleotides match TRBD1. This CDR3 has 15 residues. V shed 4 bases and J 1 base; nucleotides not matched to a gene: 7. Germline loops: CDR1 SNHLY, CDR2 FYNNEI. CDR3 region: CASSVRGQGSYEQYF. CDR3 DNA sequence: TGTGCCAGCAGTGTAAGGGGGCAGGGGTCCTACGAGCAGTACTTC.

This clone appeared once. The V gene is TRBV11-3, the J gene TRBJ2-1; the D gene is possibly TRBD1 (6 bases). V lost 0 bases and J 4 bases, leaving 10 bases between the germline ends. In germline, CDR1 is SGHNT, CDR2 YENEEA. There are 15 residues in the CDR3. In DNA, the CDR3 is TGTGCCAGCAGCTTAGAGGGGGCGGATTACAATGAGCAGTTCTTC. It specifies CASSLEGADYNEQFF.

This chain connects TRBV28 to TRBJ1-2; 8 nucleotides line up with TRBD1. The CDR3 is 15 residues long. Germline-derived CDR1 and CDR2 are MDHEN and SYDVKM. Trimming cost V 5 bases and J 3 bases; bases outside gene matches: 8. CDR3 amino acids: CASSPRTGLHYGYTF. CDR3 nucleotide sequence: TGTGCCAGCAGTCCCAGGACAGGGCTGCACTATGGCTACACCTTC.

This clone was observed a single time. The CDR3 bases are TGTGCCAGCAGCCTACGGGTGTGGGAGACCCAGTACTTC. Its protein is CASSLRVWETQYF. The chain recombines TRBV7-3 with TRBJ2-5; the D is unclear. Germline-derived CDR1 and CDR2 are SGHTA and FQGTGA. The CDR3 has 13 amino acids. Trimming took 5 bases from V and 5 from J, leaving 12 bases between them.